These 30 T cell receptor beta chains were sequenced from one sample in a study of T cells after yellow fever vaccination. TCRdb re-analysed the 5' RACE reads in MiXCR, keeping a single row per CDR3 protein. The sample has some 400,000 distinct CDR3 sequences; approximately 5.7% are singletons. Specimen: PBMCs, collected 5 days after the yellow fever booster vaccination. These receptors were obtained from a man aged 30-40 years who received the YFV17D yellow fever vaccine.

As regards this clonotype: A clone one base away is much larger, so this may be a read error. V is TRBV11-1 and J is TRBJ2-1, with D perhaps TRBD2 (6 bases). This CDR3 has 18 amino acids. Germline V lookup: CDR1 SGHAT, CDR2 FQDESV (reference sequence). The CDR3 region has the DNA TGTGCCAGCAGCTTAAGGGCCAGCCTTAGCGGTACCTACAATGAGCAGATCTTC. Translated, it gives CASSLRASLSGTYNEQIF.

This clonotype was picked up a small number of times. The chain is built from TRBV24-1 and TRBJ1-5, with D unclear. CDR3 size: 9 residues. Trimming left V 9 bases short and J 11 bases short, with 7 bases between. Germline-derived CDR1 and CDR2 are KGHDR and SFDVKD. CDR3 residues: CATGRTQHF. CDR3 nucleotide sequence: TGTGCCACCGGACGGACCCAGCATTTT.

The chain links TRBV7-2 to TRBJ2-7, with 8 bases matching TRBD2. Unmatched junction bases numbered 6, after V lost 5 bases and J lost 6 bases. The CDR3 covers 13 residues. The V gene's germline CDR1 is SGHTA and CDR2 FQGNSA. The CDR3 reads CASSTIAGIEQYF. The CDR3 DNA reads as TGTGCCAGCAGCACAATAGCGGGAATCGAGCAGTACTTC.

The table lists this clonotype with many counts. The CDR3 region is CSARDWDSNGYTF. The CDR3 DNA follows: TGCAGTGCTAGAGATTGGGACAGCAATGGCTACACCTTC. This chain links TRBV20-1 with TRBJ1-2, with 7 bases aligning to TRBD1. The CDR3 is 13 amino acids. V lost 0 bases, J lost 6 bases, and 4 bases stayed unmatched. Per the germline V gene, CDR1 is DFQATT and CDR2 is SNEGSKA (reference sequence).

This clonotype was detected ten times or more. V and J are TRBV6-2 or TRBV6-3 and TRBJ2-1, with D unresolved. CDR3 length equals 13 residues. Trimming took 4 bases from V and 7 from J, leaving 11 bases between them. Germline values: CDR1 MNHEY, CDR2 SVGEGT. This CDR3 reads CASSWRRVNEQFF. CDR3 nucleotide sequence: TGTGCCAGCAGTTGGCGACGGGTAAATGAGCAGTTCTTC.

This sequence joins TRBV15 and TRBJ1-4; TRBD1 agrees at 7 bases. This CDR3 is 16 amino acids long. CDR1 and CDR2 (germline): LNHNV, YYDKDF (reference sequence). J gave up 5 bases and V 1 base, and 7 bases lay outside the gene matches. This CDR3 reads CATSRAYRGENEKLFF. The CDR3 nucleotides are TGTGCCACCAGCAGAGCCTACAGGGGTGAGAATGAAAAACTGTTTTTT.

The chain combines TRBV29-1 with TRBJ2-3; tentatively, D is TRBD1 or TRBD2 (6 bases each). Trimming took 7 bases from V and 5 from J, leaving 22 bases between them. The CDR3 extends over 15 amino acids. Germline assignment: CDR1 SQVTM and CDR2 ANQGSEA. CDR3 sequence: CSAYSPRGGGDTQYF. As DNA, the CDR3 is TGCAGCGCCTACTCCCCCAGGGGAGGTGGAGATACGCAGTATTTT.

The chain recombines TRBV20-1 with TRBJ2-5; 7 nucleotides align to TRBD2. CDR3 length: 12 residues. V was clipped by 7 bases and J by 4 bases; unmatched bases: 6. Germline CDR1 DFQATT, CDR2 SNEGSKA (reference sequence). CDR3 DNA: TGCAGTGGAAAGTCGGGGGGAGAGACCCAGTACTTC. Amino acid sequence: CSGKSGGETQYF.

This clonotype came up many times. This sequence joins TRBV15 and TRBJ2-1; 7 bases align to TRBD2. The CDR3 loop spans 15 amino acids. The germline gives CDR1 LNHNV, CDR2 YYDKDF (reference sequence). V shed 5 bases and J 10 bases; nucleotides not matched to a gene: 14. Written as DNA, the CDR3 is TGTGCCACCAGCCCCCTAGCGGACCTACTGGAGGAGCAGTTCTTC. The encoded protein is CATSPLADLLEEQFF.

This clonotype was recorded many times. The V and J genes are TRBV11-2 and TRBJ2-3, with 10 positions matching TRBD2. Unmatched junction bases numbered 13, after V lost 5 bases and J lost 5 bases. This CDR3 is 17 amino acids long. The germline V gene encodes CDR1 SGHAT and CDR2 FQNNGV. CDR3 protein: CASSVRTTSGPRDTQYF. The CDR3 coding sequence is TGTGCCAGCAGCGTCAGAACGACTAGCGGGCCTAGAGATACGCAGTATTTT. Full variable domain (remainder filled in from reference TRBV11-2 and TRBJ2-3): EAGVAQSPRYKIIEKRQSVAFWCNPISGHATLYWYQQILGQGPKLLIQFQNNGVVDDSQLPKDRFSAERLKGVDSTLKIQPAKLEDSAVYLCASSVRTTSGPRDTQYFGPGTRLTVL.

The rearrangement links TRBV5-1 to TRBJ2-7, with 9 bases aligning to TRBD1. V shed 0 bases and J 5 bases; nucleotides not matched to a gene: 9. The CDR3 spans 16 residues. Germline CDR1 SGHRS, CDR2 YFSETQ. Here the CDR3 DNA reads TGCGCCAGCAGCTTGGCCATAACAGGGGGCAAGGACGAGCAGTACTTC. It translates to CASSLAITGGKDEQYF.

This clonotype came up a few times. The rearrangement joins TRBV20-1 to TRBJ1-5; 10 nucleotides line up with TRBD1. The junction had 7 bases not matched to a gene; V was cut back by 0 bases and J by 5 bases. This CDR3 has 16 residues. CDR1 and CDR2 (germline): DFQATT, SNEGSKA (reference sequence). In DNA form, the CDR3 reads TGCAGTGCTAGAGATTCCCTGACAGGGGGCGATCAGCCCCAGCATTTT. This sequence encodes CSARDSLTGGDQPQHF.

This clonotype has more than one count but fewer than ten. The chain uses TRBV5-1 and TRBJ2-3, with 8 bases that match TRBD2. V lost 4 bases, J lost 5 bases, and 15 bases stayed unmatched. From germline, CDR1 is SGHRS and CDR2 YFSETQ. This CDR3 has 17 residues. In nucleotides, the CDR3 is TGCGCCAGCAGCACCCGCCCACAGCGGGAGATGGGAGATACGCAGTATTTT. It codes for CASSTRPQREMGDTQYF.

This clonotype was seen at least ten times. The chain joins TRBV5-4 to TRBJ2-1; D gene uncertain. This CDR3 comprises 15 residues. Trimming took 4 bases from V and 2 from J, leaving 13 bases between them. Per the germline V gene, CDR1 is SGHNT and CDR2 is YYREEE (reference sequence). The CDR3 reads CASSPRLDTYNEQFF. The CDR3 nucleotides are TGTGCCAGCAGCCCGAGGTTGGATACCTACAATGAGCAGTTCTTC.

This clonotype was counted ten times or more. The chain employs TRBV7-9 and TRBJ2-7, with 10 bases that match TRBD1. J lost 2 bases, V lost 4 bases, and 5 bases had no gene match. Germline CDR1 SEHNR, CDR2 FQNEAQ (reference sequence). This CDR3 comprises 15 residues. CDR3 sequence reads: CASSSMGTGAYEQYF. Here the CDR3 DNA reads TGTGCCAGCAGCTCCATGGGGACAGGGGCCTACGAGCAGTACTTC.

This clonotype was counted ten times or more. The V gene is TRBV10-3, the J gene TRBJ2-7; TRBD2 aligns across 11 bases. The CDR3 length is 15 residues. Germline lookup yields CDR1 ENHRY and CDR2 SYGVKD. V lost 1 base, J lost 6 bases, and 5 bases stayed unmatched. CDR3 region: CAISEFSGRAGEQYF. The CDR3 nucleotides are TGTGCCATCAGTGAGTTTAGCGGGAGGGCAGGCGAGCAGTACTTC.

This chain joins TRBV20-1 and TRBJ2-1, with 9 bases identical to TRBD2. CDR1 is DFQATT, CDR2 SNEGSKA, per germline (reference sequence). The CDR3 totals 14 residues. The V and J ends lost 3 bases and 10 bases, in that order; junction bases with no gene match: 10. CDR3 residues: CSARRREGLREQFF. The DNA for the CDR3 is TGCAGTGCTAGGAGGCGGGAGGGTTTAAGAGAGCAGTTCTTC.

The gene calls are TRBV15 and TRBJ2-5, with TRBD2 matching over 7 bases. Losses at the gene ends were 0 bases for V and 2 bases for J; bases not matched to a gene: 3. The CDR3 has 15 residues. Germline loops: CDR1 LNHNV, CDR2 YYDKDF (reference sequence). The CDR3: CATSRDSSGQETQYF. The CDR3 DNA reads as TGTGCCACCAGCAGAGATTCTAGCGGACAAGAGACCCAGTACTTC. The full variable domain, its missing parts supplied by reference TRBV15 and TRBJ2-5, is DAMVIQNPRYQVTQFGKPVTLSCSQTLNHNVMYWYQQKSSQAPKLLFHYYDKDFNNEADTPDNFQSRRPNTSFCFLDIRSPGLGDTAMYLCATSRDSSGQETQYFGPGTRLLVL.

The chain combines TRBV13 with TRBJ2-5, with a possible D match to TRBD1 (5 bases). This CDR3 is 14 amino acids long. V lost 5 bases and J lost 2, with 12 bases in between. From germline, CDR1 is PRHDT and CDR2 FYEKMQ (reference sequence). The CDR3 here is CASSVRTLQETQYF. DNA of the CDR3: TGTGCCAGCAGCGTAAGGACACTACAAGAGACCCAGTACTTC.

This clonotype was counted many times. This rearrangement joins TRBV7-2 to TRBJ1-2; the D gene is possibly TRBD1 (6 bases). V lost 5 bases and J 3 bases, leaving 19 bases between the germline ends. Germline V gene sequence: CDR1 SGHTA, CDR2 FQGNSA. The CDR3 totals 16 residues. Here the CDR3 reads CASSPQTYRTDYGYTF. Written as DNA, the CDR3 is TGTGCCAGCAGCCCACAAACCTATCGGACAGACTATGGCTACACCTTC.

This clonotype occurred many times. The chain carries TRBV15 and TRBJ2-1, with 7 nucleotides matching TRBD1. The CDR3 extends over 16 amino acids. Trimming removed 4 bases from V and 7 bases from J; junction bases left unmatched: 13. The V gene's germline CDR1 is LNHNV and CDR2 YYDKDF (reference sequence). The CDR3 is CATSNLRDSFKNEQFF. CDR3 in DNA: TGTGCCACCAGCAACCTCCGGGACAGTTTTAAAAATGAGCAGTTCTTC. The whole variable domain, remainder taken from reference TRBV15 and TRBJ2-1, is DAMVIQNPRYQVTQFGKPVTLSCSQTLNHNVMYWYQQKSSQAPKLLFHYYDKDFNNEADTPDNFQSRRPNTSFCFLDIRSPGLGDTAMYLCATSNLRDSFKNEQFFGPGTRLTVL.

The chain carries TRBV14 and TRBJ2-1; D is unclear. V dropped 1 base and J dropped 7 bases, with 8 bases sitting between them. The CDR3 extends over 13 amino acids. Germline CDR1 reads SGHDN; CDR2 reads FVKESK. The chain's CDR3 is CASSQVAFNEQFF. In DNA form, the CDR3 reads TGTGCCAGCAGCCAAGTGGCTTTTAATGAGCAGTTCTTC.

This clonotype was seen ten or more times. The chain combines TRBV20-1 with TRBJ2-3; no reliable D call. CDR3 length: 15 amino acids. Germline V CDR1 and CDR2: DFQATT, SNEGSKA (reference sequence). The ends were cut back, 3 bases at V and 1 base at J, with 14 bases in the middle. This CDR3 reads CSASRNPQRTDTQYF. CDR3 DNA sequence: TGCAGTGCTAGTAGGAACCCCCAACGCACAGATACGCAGTATTTT.

The DNA for the CDR3 is TGTGCCAGCAGCTTAGCGGGGGATTATGAGCAGTTCTTC. Translating it yields CASSLAGDYEQFF. The J gene is TRBJ2-1, the V gene TRBV7-6, with D perhaps being TRBD1 or TRBD2 (5 bases each). This CDR3 has 13 amino acids. Germline loops: CDR1 SGHVS, CDR2 FNYEAQ. The ends were cut back, 0 bases at V and 8 bases at J, with 8 bases in the middle.

The V gene is TRBV27, the J gene TRBJ2-1, with unresolved D. Germline V gives CDR1 MNHEY, CDR2 SMNVEV (reference sequence). This CDR3 spans 15 amino acids. Trimming stripped 2 bases from V and 0 bases from J, with 8 bases between. CDR3 in amino acids: CASSLGLVSYNEQFF. CDR3 DNA sequence: TGTGCCAGCAGTTTAGGCCTAGTCTCCTACAATGAGCAGTTCTTC.

This clonotype came up many times. The rearrangement uses TRBV6-2 or TRBV6-3 and TRBJ1-4; 9 nucleotides align to TRBD1. This CDR3 region has 14 residues. CDR1 is MNHEY and CDR2 is SVGEGT in the germline V gene. Germline trimming cut 6 bases from V and 8 bases from J; bases unmatched to any gene: 7. The chain's CDR3 is CASSGGQGREKLFF. Written as DNA, the CDR3 is TGTGCCAGCAGCGGCGGACAGGGGAGGGAAAAACTGTTTTTT.

Only a few counts were recorded for this clonotype. The chain uses TRBV12-3 or TRBV12-4 and TRBJ2-7; the D gene is possibly TRBD2 (6 bases). CDR3 length: 12 amino acids. Trimming took 3 bases from V and 5 from J, leaving 8 bases between them. The CDR3 region has the DNA TGTGCCAGCAGTTTTGAGCGGGACGAGCAGTACTTC. Protein sequence: CASSFERDEQYF.

The chain links TRBV15 to TRBJ1-1, with D unresolved. This CDR3 is built from 15 residues. The V and J ends lost 0 bases and 4 bases respectively, with 12 bases between them. From germline, CDR1 is LNHNV and CDR2 YYDKDF (reference sequence). CDR3 sequence reads: CATSRDSWGSTEAFF. As DNA, the CDR3 is TGTGCCACCAGCAGAGACTCATGGGGTTCCACTGAAGCTTTCTTT.

To note about this clonotype: This may be a read error: a much more frequent sequence differs by one nucleotide. The chain carries TRBV5-4 and TRBJ2-1, with D perhaps TRBD1 (5 bases). This CDR3 has 16 residues. CDR1 and CDR2 from the germline V gene are SGHNT and YYREEE (reference sequence). DNA for the CDR3: TGTGCCAGCAGCTTGGAAGGGGTAAACGTTTACAATGAGCAGCTCTTC. Translation gives CASSLEGVNVYNEQLF.

The rearrangement joins TRBV27 to TRBJ2-7, with D possibly matching TRBD2 (6 bases). There are 15 residues in the CDR3. CDR1 and CDR2 (germline): MNHEY, SMNVEV (reference sequence). V dropped 4 bases and J dropped 6 bases, with 19 bases sitting between them. In DNA, the CDR3 is TGTGCCAGCAGTTGGGCGGGACCCCGCCGCGGCGAGCAGTACTTC. This sequence encodes CASSWAGPRRGEQYF.